The 2 T cell receptor beta chains given below trace back to one sample, sequenced in a study of regulatory T cells in long-lasting Graves disease. Building the TCR beta libraries relied on iRepertoire HTBI primers, and CDR3 regions underwent Arm-PCR. Using its own MiXCR run on the multiplex PCR reads, TCRdb lists one record per CDR3 protein. The table lists 200,000 to 300,000 distinct CDR3 sequences, around 20% of them singletons. Sample time point: newly diagnosed GD, antithyroid drugs for less than 3 months. Following extraction of RNA from PBMCs, that RNA was used to make the TCR library. The sample was peripheral blood mononuclear cells (PBMCs), taken at new diagnosis, from a patient treated with antithyroid drugs. The receptors were sampled from a female donor with Graves disease.

This chain uses TRBV20-1 with TRBJ1-1; 8 bases align to TRBD1. Germline CDR1 DFQATT, CDR2 SNEGSKA (reference sequence). This CDR3 has 17 residues. The ends lost 5 bases at V and 1 base at J; junction bases unmatched: 15. CDR3 coding DNA: TGCAGTGCTCCACCTCTCAGCGCAGGGGGCAGGAACACTGAAGCTTTCTTT. Translated: CSAPPLSAGGRNTEAFF.

The table lists this clonotype with many counts. The rearrangement joins TRBV28 to TRBJ2-1; no clear D. V was clipped by 3 bases and J by 4 bases, with 19 bases between them. The germline CDR1 and CDR2 sequences are MDHEN and SYDVKM. CDR3 length equals 17 residues. The CDR3 sequence: CASSFCCETPIYNEQFF. DNA of the CDR3: TGTGCCAGCAGTTTTTGTTGCGAGACACCCATTTACAATGAGCAGTTCTTC.